This TCR beta chain appears in the sequencing data of a study of somatic mutations in cytotoxic T cells in rheumatoid arthritis. Findings and limits, study-wide: A single CD8+ clone exceeded 20% of CD8+ cells in about an eighth of the roughly 60 patients.

On this clone itself: Its antigen is not identified.

The CDR3 is 15 residues long. V was cut by 8 bases and J by 6 bases, with 23 bases left in between. Germline-derived CDR1 and CDR2 are SNHLY and FYNNEI. Produced via immunoSEQ multiplex PCR; TCRdb's table is partial and in-frame only. The data show around 19,000 clones, approximately 80% seen once. The rearrangement joins TRBV2 to TRBJ2-7, with unresolved D. The source material was CD8+ T cells sorted from blood. The TCR originated in an adult with rheumatoid arthritis. The CDR3 sequence: CASSARPPAASEQYF. In DNA, the CDR3 is TGTGCCAGCTCCGCCCGGCCCCCGGCGGCTAGCGAGCAGTACTTC.